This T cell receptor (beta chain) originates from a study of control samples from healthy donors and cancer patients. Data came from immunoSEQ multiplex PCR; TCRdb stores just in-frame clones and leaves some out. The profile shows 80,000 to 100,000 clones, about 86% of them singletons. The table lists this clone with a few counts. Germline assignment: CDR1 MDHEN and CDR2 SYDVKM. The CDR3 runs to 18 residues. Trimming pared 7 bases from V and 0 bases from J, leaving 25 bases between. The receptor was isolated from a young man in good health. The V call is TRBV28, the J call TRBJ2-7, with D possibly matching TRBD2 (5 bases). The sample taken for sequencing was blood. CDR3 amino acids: CASTGMAAVLALSYEQYF. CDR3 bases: TGTGCCAGCACGGGGATGGCCGCTGTGTTAGCACTCTCCTACGAGCAGTACTTC.